This T cell receptor beta chain was captured by sequencing in a study of blood T cell repertoires in COVID-19. At the level of the study: PBMCs, B-cell-depleted T cells, or T cells provided the cDNA or gDNA that made up the material.

In the study's own analysis: Cell counts per sample came from amplifying reference gene primers. Generated by immunoSEQ multiplex PCR, the TCRdb table keeps only in-frame clones and is missing some. V and J calls and clone size are as listed in that table; D and trimming were resolved from the DNA. The sample lists approximately 190,000 clones; around 77% were seen once. Germline CDR1 is SGHRS and CDR2 is YFSETQ. V trimming: 3 bases; J trimming: 1 base; junction bases outside the gene matches: 3. The CDR3 sequence is 14 residues long. V gene TRBV5-1 combines with J gene TRBJ2-5; 7 bases align to TRBD2. The sample taken for sequencing was peripheral blood. The receptor was isolated from a man in his 60s with active or convalescent COVID-19. The DNA for the CDR3 is TGCGCCAGCAGCTATAGCGGGTTCCAAGAGACCCAGTACTTC. This translates into CASSYSGFQETQYF.